These T cell receptor beta chains were read from a single sample in a study of cytomegalovirus exposure and HLA in healthy donors. TCRdb's copy holds only in-frame clones and misses some; the assay was immunoSEQ multiplex PCR. This sample carries around 120,000 clones, 80% of them seen once, and the ten largest clones take around 2.5%. Input material: PBMCs. The receptors stem from a man younger than 45 in good health and CMV-seronegative. The CDR3 runs from the conserved cysteine through the conserved F or W. D genes are given only for firm matches. The size entry is marked missing in some rows and otherwise reads once, few, many or a size class.

j_gene: TRBJ2-7; d_gene: -; abundance: once; v_gene: TRBV28; CDR3aa: CASSSGGAAAYEQYF; CDR3nt: TGTGCCAGCAGTTCCGGCGGGGCGGCAGCCTACGAGCAGTACTTC
j_gene: TRBJ2-5; d_gene: TRBD1; abundance: -; v_gene: TRBV2; CDR3aa: CASSISETGDGWTQYF; CDR3nt: TGTGCCAGCTCAATTTCCGAGACAGGGGACGGTTGGACCCAGTACTTC
j_gene: TRBJ2-4; d_gene: TRBD1; abundance: -; v_gene: TRBV4-3; CDR3aa: CASSQGTGRVAKNIQYF; CDR3nt: TGCGCCAGCAGCCAAGGGACAGGGAGAGTTGCCAAAAACATTCAGTACTTC
j_gene: TRBJ2-1; d_gene: -; abundance: -; v_gene: TRBV7-9; CDR3aa: CASSLVPPGSFF; CDR3nt: TGTGCCAGCAGCTTAGTTCCGCCAGGTTCGTTCTTC
j_gene: TRBJ1-3; d_gene: TRBD1; abundance: -; v_gene: TRBV7-8; CDR3aa: CASSGIRGFGNTIYF; CDR3nt: TGTGCCAGCAGCGGTATCAGGGGGTTTGGAAACACCATATATTTT
j_gene: TRBJ2-1; d_gene: TRBD2; abundance: -; v_gene: TRBV11-2; CDR3aa: CASSLPTLAASYNEQFF; CDR3nt: TGTGCCAGCAGCTTACCCACCCTAGCGGCCTCCTACAATGAGCAGTTCTTC
j_gene: TRBJ1-4; d_gene: -; abundance: once; v_gene: TRBV10-3; CDR3aa: CAVSGGANEKLFF; CDR3nt: TGTGCCGTATCCGGGGGGGCTAATGAAAAACTGTTTTTT
j_gene: TRBJ2-7; d_gene: TRBD1; abundance: -; v_gene: TRBV29-1; CDR3aa: CSVLTGGSYEQYF; CDR3nt: TGCAGCGTACTGACAGGGGGCTCCTACGAGCAGTACTTC
j_gene: TRBJ1-1; d_gene: -; abundance: few; v_gene: TRBV2; CDR3aa: CANLRGNTEAFF; CDR3nt: TGTGCCAACCTACGGGGGAACACTGAAGCTTTCTTT
j_gene: TRBJ2-1; d_gene: TRBD2; abundance: -; v_gene: TRBV2; CDR3aa: CARQRSASGPRPAEQFF; CDR3nt: TGTGCCAGGCAAAGATCGGCTAGCGGGCCACGGCCGGCTGAGCAGTTCTTC
j_gene: TRBJ2-7; d_gene: -; abundance: few; v_gene: TRBV14; CDR3aa: CASSQPAYYEQYF; CDR3nt: TGTGCCAGCAGCCAACCAGCGTACTACGAGCAGTACTTC
j_gene: TRBJ2-1; d_gene: TRBD2; abundance: -; v_gene: TRBV28; CDR3aa: CASSFPWEGSNEQFF; CDR3nt: TGTGCCAGCAGTTTTCCGTGGGAGGGAAGCAATGAGCAGTTCTTC